Following are 19 T cell receptor beta chains from one sample sequenced in a study of post-analysis software for immune sequencing data. Unique-molecular-identifier-tagged TCR beta cDNA libraries were used. MiXCR was run by TCRdb on the PCR reads, yielding one entry per CDR3 protein. Among about 260,000 distinct CDR3 sequences listed, 36% were seen once. Findings of the study overall: Included in a set of roughly five TRBV segments more frequent in patients than controls were TRBV5-6, TRBV5-1 and TRBV20-1.

Their antigens remain unidentified. The sample was blood. The receptors here all came from a girl aged 5 to 17 with multiple sclerosis.

The chain carries TRBV7-8 and TRBJ2-3, with D tentatively TRBD1 (6 bases). In germline, CDR1 is SGHVS, CDR2 FQNEAQ. V dropped 8 bases and J dropped 0 bases, with 18 bases sitting between them. This CDR3 spans 16 amino acids. CDR3 protein: CASSPVGQRSTDTQYF. The CDR3 bases are TGTGCCAGCTCCCCCGTTGGACAGCGCAGCACAGATACGCAGTATTTT.

This clonotype was observed a few times. The V gene is TRBV7-2, the J gene TRBJ1-3; D gene unclear. The length of the CDR3 is 16 residues. Per germline, CDR1 SGHTA and CDR2 FQGNSA. V lost 0 bases and J lost 0, with 9 bases in between. The CDR3 coding sequence is TGTGCCAGCAGCTTAGCCGGCGGGAGCTCTGGAAACACCATATATTTT. It codes for CASSLAGGSSGNTIYF.

This clonotype was counted many times. The chain is built from TRBV28 and TRBJ2-1; 9 nucleotides match TRBD2. Germline CDR1 and CDR2: MDHEN and SYDVKM. This CDR3 has 16 residues. Unmatched junction bases numbered 12, after V lost 5 bases and J lost 7 bases. As DNA, the CDR3 is TGTGCCAGCAGTCCAACCGGGACTAGCCTGGGGAATGAGCAGTTCTTC. It is translated as CASSPTGTSLGNEQFF.

V is TRBV5-1 and J is TRBJ2-5; 8 bases align to TRBD1. This CDR3 contains 16 residues. Germline loops: CDR1 SGHRS, CDR2 YFSETQ. The V gene end was trimmed by 4 bases and the J gene end by 11 bases; junction bases not matched to a gene: 19. The CDR3 is CASSLGQVSSHNEQYF. Here the CDR3 DNA reads TGCGCCAGCAGCCTGGGACAGGTTAGCTCCCACAATGAGCAGTACTTC.

Many counts were recorded for this clonotype. The rearrangement links TRBV20-1 to TRBJ2-5; 9 bases fit TRBD2. CDR3 length: 14 amino acids. Germline CDR1 and CDR2: DFQATT and SNEGSKA (reference sequence). V lost 6 bases to trimming and J lost 4 bases; unmatched junction nucleotides: 9. In nucleotides, the CDR3 is TGCAGTGCAGTCCGTTTAGCGGGGGCAGAGACCCAGTACTTC. Protein: CSAVRLAGAETQYF.

This clonotype was seen only a few times. The chain links TRBV7-2 to TRBJ2-1, with D maybe TRBD2 (5 bases). Looked up from germline, CDR1 is SGHTA and CDR2 is FQGNSA. V shed 3 bases and J shed 5 bases, with 14 bases lying between them. This CDR3 spans 15 amino acids. The CDR3 DNA reads as TGTGCCAGCAGCTTGGGCCCGGGAACTAACAATGAGCAGTTCTTC. This translates into CASSLGPGTNNEQFF.

This clonotype appeared a few times. The V and J genes are TRBV6-5 and TRBJ2-1, with 7 bases that match TRBD1. CDR1 is MNHEY and CDR2 is SVGAGI in the germline V gene. V was pared by 7 bases and J by 3 bases, with 6 bases of the junction left unmatched. The CDR3 consists of 14 residues. CDR3 protein: CASKETGDYNEQFF. The CDR3, as DNA: TGTGCCAGCAAAGAAACAGGGGACTACAATGAGCAGTTCTTC.

The rearrangement uses TRBV4-1 and TRBJ1-4, with D uncertain. The CDR3 runs to 16 residues. Between the trimmed V and J ends, which lost 1 base and 0 bases, there was a span of 9 bases. Germline CDR1 MGHRA, CDR2 YSYEKL. The CDR3 region is CASSQGGGPTNEKLFF. As DNA, the CDR3 is TGCGCCAGCAGCCAAGGAGGAGGGCCAACTAATGAAAAACTGTTTTTT.

This sequence joins TRBV20-1 and TRBJ2-2; 12 positions match TRBD2. This CDR3 spans 16 amino acids. Germline values: CDR1 DFQATT, CDR2 SNEGSKA (reference sequence). V dropped 3 bases and J dropped 7; count of bases not matched to a gene: 9. CDR3 loop: CSARSLAGGTYGELFF. CDR3 nucleotides: TGCAGTGCTAGGTCACTAGCGGGAGGTACTTACGGGGAGCTGTTTTTT.

This clonotype was observed a handful of times. V gene TRBV7-2 combines with J gene TRBJ2-7, with 14 bases matching TRBD2. The junction had 11 bases not matched to a gene; V was cut back by 5 bases and J by 2 bases. The CDR3 spans 18 residues. Germline-derived CDR1 and CDR2 are SGHTA and FQGNSA. CDR3 sequence: CASSKVTSGGVTAYEQYF. CDR3 DNA: TGTGCCAGCAGCAAAGTGACTAGCGGGGGGGTAACAGCCTACGAGCAGTACTTC. Looking up the rest from reference TRBV7-2 and TRBJ2-7 gives the full variable domain: GAGVSQSPSNKVTEKGKDVELRCDPISGHTALYWYRQSLGQGLEFLIYFQGNSAPDKSGLPSDRFSAERTGGSVSTLTIQRTQQEDSAVYLCASSKVTSGGVTAYEQYFGPGTRLTVT.

V and J are TRBV7-9 and TRBJ1-5; 9 bases fit TRBD1. V shed 4 bases and J 6 bases; nucleotides not matched to a gene: 7. The V gene's germline CDR1 is SEHNR and CDR2 FQNEAQ (reference sequence). CDR3 size: 15 residues. This CDR3 reads CASSSDRGLGQPQHF. The DNA of the CDR3 is TGTGCCAGCAGCTCGGACAGGGGATTGGGTCAGCCCCAGCATTTT.

The chain couples TRBV10-3 to TRBJ2-7; either TRBD1 or TRBD2 may supply D (5 bases each). This CDR3 is built from 16 residues. Trimming took off 4 bases at V and 0 bases at J, with 16 bases between the two ends. Germline CDR1 ENHRY, CDR2 SYGVKD. The CDR3: CAISAIQGVPSYEQYF. CDR3 nucleotide sequence: TGTGCCATCAGTGCGATTCAGGGAGTCCCCTCCTACGAGCAGTACTTC.

V is TRBV7-2 and J is TRBJ2-5; D is tentatively TRBD1 or TRBD2 (5 bases each). The CDR3 is 15 amino acids. CDR1 and CDR2 from the germline V gene are SGHTA and FQGNSA. V dropped 1 base and J dropped 5 bases, with 14 bases sitting between them. CDR3 in DNA: TGTGCCAGCAGCTTAGTCCGGGACCCCTCGGAGACCCAGTACTTC. Its protein product is CASSLVRDPSETQYF. Using reference TRBV7-2 and TRBJ2-5 for the parts outside the CDR3, the full variable domain is GAGVSQSPSNKVTEKGKDVELRCDPISGHTALYWYRQSLGQGLEFLIYFQGNSAPDKSGLPSDRFSAERTGGSVSTLTIQRTQQEDSAVYLCASSLVRDPSETQYFGPGTRLLVL.

This clonotype was detected only a few times. This sequence joins TRBV16 and TRBJ2-5; 9 bases line up with TRBD1. Germline CDR1 reads KGHSY; CDR2 reads FQNENV. The length of the CDR3 is 15 residues. J lost 7 bases, V lost 2 bases, and 8 bases had no gene match. The CDR3 nucleotides read TGTGCCAGCAGCCAAGGGACAGGGACCTCGGGGACCCAGTACTTC. Its protein is CASSQGTGTSGTQYF.

This clonotype was found many times. The J gene is TRBJ1-4, the V gene TRBV5-1; D uncertain. Germline-derived CDR1 and CDR2 are SGHRS and YFSETQ. The CDR3 contains 15 residues. V was shortened by 4 bases and J by 3 bases, with 13 bases between the two germline ends. This CDR3 is CASSSFGRSNEKLFF. As DNA, the CDR3 is TGCGCCAGCAGCAGTTTTGGGCGGTCTAATGAAAAACTGTTTTTT.

Remarks on this clonotype: No conserved phenylalanine or tryptophan is present at the end of the CDR3, so a read error is the likely explanation. V and J are TRBV12-3 or TRBV12-4 and TRBJ2-7; D not certain. The J call is uncertain, as TRBJ2-5 better fits the DNA end. The CDR3 contains 13 residues. The CDR3 sequence: CASSFVVGETQYY. Here the CDR3 DNA reads TGTGCCAGCAGTTTTGTTGTCGGAGAGACCCAGTACTAC.

This clonotype was seen a few times. This may arise from a read error, as a much more abundant clone is one base away. The chain recombines TRBV4-2 with TRBJ2-1, with 10 bases identical to TRBD1. TRBJ2-7 matches the DNA end more closely, so the J call is doubtful. Germline V gives CDR1 LGHNA, CDR2 YNFKEQ. CDR3 length: 17 amino acids. CDR3 sequence (DNA): TGTGCCAGCAGCCAAGTCGCGGGACAGGGGAAATACAATGAGCAGTACTTC. Its protein is CASSQVAGQGKYNEQYF.

This clonotype was found many times. This chain connects TRBV7-7 to TRBJ2-5; D is uncertain. The germline CDR1 and CDR2 sequences are SSHAT and FNYEAQ (reference sequence). Trimming took 5 bases from V and 2 from J, leaving 15 bases between them. CDR3 length: 15 amino acids. This CDR3 reads CASSPPKGGQETQYF. CDR3 DNA sequence: TGTGCCAGCAGCCCGCCCAAGGGTGGGCAAGAGACCCAGTACTTC.

The chain carries TRBV7-2 and TRBJ2-5, with TRBD2 identical over 8 bases. The tail of the sequence fits TRBJ2-7 better, so the J call may be wrong. Germline loops: CDR1 SGHTA, CDR2 FQGNSA. The CDR3 length is 16 residues. CDR3 protein: CASSPPPGTSAGEQYF. The CDR3 region has the DNA TGTGCCAGCAGCCCCCCCCCAGGGACTAGTGCAGGCGAGCAGTACTTC.